This T cell receptor (beta chain) is drawn from a study of identical twins. TCRdb re-called the 5' RACE reads through MiXCR, storing one row per CDR3 protein. The table shows fewer than 900,000 distinct CDR3 sequences, with 15% to 20% occurring only once. The CDR3 contains 17 residues. These data were also reused for a study on T cells expressing NK-cell markers. As reported in that work: Sorted CD3+CD56+NKG2C+, CD3+CD56+NKG2C- and CD3+CD56-NKG2C+ T cells provided the TCR beta repertoires. HCMV specificity of the expanded NKG2C+ T cell clones stayed unclear.

The TCR sequence derives from a woman aged 18-30 years in good health. The sequencing input was PBMCs. The gene calls are TRBV21-1 and TRBJ2-1; TRBD2 is the table's D call and was not checked against the DNA. TRBV21-1 is tagged as a pseudogene. CDR3 bases: TGTGCCAGCAGCAAAGTGGCTAAGCGGGAGGGCCGGAATGAGCAGTTCTTC. It is translated as CASSKVAKREGRNEQFF.